This T cell receptor (beta chain) was sequenced for a study of cytomegalovirus exposure and HLA in healthy donors (dated by TCRdb to 2017 to 2019). A note on the overall study: An earlier analysis of approximately 590 of the donors reported roughly 270 Gb of sequence data and roughly 110 million unique TCR beta sequences from 190 million or so T cells. Alongside the repertoire data, information on donor age, sex, ethnicity and CMV serostatus was compiled. In a later analysis, previously published TCR beta repertoires from roughly 710 donors were re-analyzed and high-resolution HLA genotyping was added so that TCR occurrence patterns could be studied. An early release that covered more than 550 HLA-typed donors contained approximately 290 gigabases of sequencing data and 75 million to 100 million unique TCR sequences. Class I and class II HLA loci were covered by the typing at four-digit resolution. Every repertoire in the discovery cohort had been generated on one and the same sequencing platform. Across 300 to 400 genotyped donors of the cohort, an average of approximately 200,000 unique TCR beta nucleotide sequences per donor were sequenced, and 15% to 20% of those sequences were non-productive. Because of strong linkage in the cohort, 4 to 6 DR-DQ haplotypes were treated as single units for association and clustering. To decide whether each TCR beta V gene segment behaved as functional or pseudogenic, an earlier analysis of approximately 600 of the donors relied on high-throughput TCR beta sequencing. The study aimed to test whether signatures of past pathogen exposure could be identified by cataloging public T cell receptors. To predict cytomegalovirus infection status, the study brought together high-throughput TCR immunosequencing, statistical association of individual TCRs with disease status, and machine learning. The number of typed donors differed by locus: about 620-640 for A, B, C, DRB1 and DQB1; some 500 for DQA1; some 590 for DPA1; and around 470 for DPB1. Of the roughly 400 genotyped donors, approximately 83% fell in the genetic ancestry cluster associated with self-reported Caucasian donors. Rather than drawing on any new phenotypic data, the later analysis identified candidate immune exposures from TCR beta sequences and the way those sequences occurred across donors. Along with the roughly 670-subject first cohort, a separate validation cohort of more than 90 different subjects was used. The study profiled the T cell repertoires of 500 to 800 subjects by immunosequencing and related them to cytomegalovirus serostatus. A later genetic analysis used genome-wide SNP genotypes for about 55% of the 666 donors, treating that subset as a discovery cohort.

Receptor amplification or capture employed the immunoSEQ multiplex PCR assay. The multiplex PCR relied on a mix of 60 forward primers for TCR Vbeta segments and 13 reverse primers for TCR Jbeta segments. Amplification of the CDR3 region of rearranged TCR beta genes was performed with a multiplex PCR assay on genomic DNA. On the Illumina HiSeq System, the amplified TCR beta libraries were sequenced as 87-base-pair reads. Per the original workflow: A later analysis tallied tens of millions of unique TCR beta chains across the 640 or so repertoires, and around 10 million of those chains were shared by two or more donors. Raw reads were error-corrected and collapsed into unique sequences by a nearest-neighbor algorithm in which closely related sequences were merged to remove PCR and sequencing errors. CDR3 sequences were aligned to IMGT reference sequences to assign V, D and J gene segments. For a sequence to be retained, at least a six-nucleotide match to both a V gene segment and a J gene segment was required. Rearrangements were called productive when the CDR3 lacked stop codons and stayed in frame with V and J; all others were non-productive. CDR3 was defined according to IMGT convention as the region running from the second conserved V-encoded cysteine to the conserved J-encoded phenylalanine. The earlier analysis of around 640 of the donors excluded sequences that lacked an unambiguous match to a single V gene segment. In an earlier analysis of approximately 560 of the donors, a V segment was called functional when productive rearrangements were above 56.7%, and segregating when the standard deviation between donors exceeded 5%. To diagnose cytomegalovirus status from the catalog of TCR beta chain sequences, a statistical classification framework was built. In a later analysis, V and J genes were assigned by comparing TCR nucleotide sequences against IMGT/GENE-DB human TR gene sequences. Using the TCRdist pipeline, a later analysis assigned CDR3 sequences along with most-parsimonious VDJ recombination scenarios. In a later analysis, each TCR beta chain was defined by its CDR3 amino acid sequence together with its V-gene family, and reads lacking a unique V-gene family were excluded. To address suspected cross-contamination and a sequencing artifact, a later analysis removed approximately 590 highly shared, low-generation-probability nucleotide sequences. In a later analysis, a clonal expansion index for each public chain was calculated from normalized within-repertoire ranks of inferred template counts. Generation probabilities in a later analysis came from a VDJ recombination model fitted to out-of-frame rearrangements, and those results were checked against IGoR. In a later analysis, TCR-TCR, TCR-HLA and TCR-CMV co-occurrence was scored with hypergeometric tests, and a repertoire-size bias correction was applied to TCR pairs. To estimate false discovery rates, a later analysis permuted the HLA or CMV assignments 20 times. In a later analysis, co-occurring TCRs were grouped using DBSCAN, with TCRdist sequence similarity added in when clustering inside HLA-allele-positive subsets. Co-occurrence clustering excluded repertoires with fewer than 30,000 or more than 120,000 public chains, plus five with anomalous nucleotide sharing. The table comes from immuneACCESS by way of TCRdb, which keeps in-frame sequences with V and J called. Part of the clones is missing from these tables; in studies checked, under half for an unresolved V gene and the rest for unknown reasons. V and J calls and clone size are as listed in that table; D and trimming were resolved from the DNA. The sample table holds 140,000 to 150,000 clones. Together, the top ten hold 0.96% of the sample.

The cohort comprised some 700 healthy bone marrow donors. At the time of sampling, all cohort members were nominally healthy, though unrecorded immune exposures were likely present. The donor was CMV seronegative and belonged to the group of around 400 seronegative cohort members. A peripheral blood sample was provided by each donor, and peripheral blood mononuclear cells were used for TCR beta sequencing. The Qiagen DNeasy Blood Extraction Kit was used to extract genomic DNA from the blood cell samples. On this clone: Its antigen is not yet known.

Overall study results and their limits: The study gave a list of 150 to 200 TCR beta chains associated with cytomegalovirus. Because HLA typing was missing for some donors at each locus, association tests included only the typed subset. Most TCR sequences were observed very rarely across donors, whereas some public TCRs were present in many individuals. When HLA alleles, especially DR and DQ, strongly co-occurred, attributing TCR associations to individual alleles was difficult. The cohort was sequenced for TCR beta chains only, and without alpha or paired-chain data the features that could be detected were limited. According to a later genetic analysis, donors in an Asian-associated ancestry cluster had fewer N-insertions in productive TCRs than the approximately 700-donor mean. An earlier analysis of approximately 600 of the donors showed that most TCR beta V segments appeared in productive rearrangements either about 87% or about 30% of the time, which broadly matched IMGT annotations. Roughly uniform sequencing depth across donors was assumed in presence/absence analyses, although this assumption may not hold. In a later analysis, the rate of TCR association differed among HLA loci, with DRB1 alleles having the most associated TCRs and HLA-C alleles having the fewest. The earlier analysis of 587 of the donors excluded over 15 rarely observed V segments, including chromosome 9 orphons, because counts were too low. According to a later analysis, parvovirus B19, influenza, CMV and Epstein-Barr virus appeared linked to several top co-occurrence clusters. In a later genetic analysis, a missense DCLRE1C variant was associated with V-gene and J-gene trimming of TCR beta chains, and the association was replicated in an independent cohort. At a false discovery rate of 0.05, a later analysis linked around 15,000 TCR beta sequences to specific HLA alleles. A later analysis found that HLA-associated TCR beta chains were more clonally expanded and had lower generation probabilities than equally common non-associated chains. Correlated functional status among segregating V segments might be attributable to linkage disequilibrium, but an unknown experimental factor could not be ruled out. The classifier was reported to diagnose cytomegalovirus status with high specificity and sensitivity in both the original cohort and the validation cohort. The 87-base-pair reads could not distinguish some IMGT-functional V segments, including TRBV6-2 and TRBV6-3, so those segments were excluded. The only immune exposure information available for the cohort was CMV serostatus. Most CMV-associated TCR beta chains appeared to be HLA-restricted in a later analysis, and the HLA associations seemed to be driven largely by CMV exposure. A few of the identified cytomegalovirus-associated TCR beta chains were confirmed in vitro to be specific for cytomegalovirus antigens. A cluster of highly shared sequence variants was judged likely to represent a technical artifact of the sequencing pipeline. According to the authors, the approach could potentially be generalized to other disease states and immunological phenotypes. A further reported finding was that TCR beta sequences accurately predicted the HLA-A and HLA-B alleles for most subjects in the first cohort.

The CDR3 runs 15 residues from the cysteine to the phenylalanine. This entry keeps only the CDR3 DNA: 45 bases, framed from base 1. V and J lose 6 bases and 3 bases, and a span of 15 bases separates them. CDR1 and CDR2 are read off the germline V gene as KGHSH and LQKENI. This TCR was recovered from a male donor in good health and CMV-seronegative. The chain joins TRBV18 to TRBJ1-5; the D gene is unclear. The sample consisted of PBMCs. CDR3 protein: CASSPDWAPNQPQHF. Read as DNA, the sequence is TGTGCCAGCTCCCCAGATTGGGCACCCAATCAGCCCCAGCATTTT.